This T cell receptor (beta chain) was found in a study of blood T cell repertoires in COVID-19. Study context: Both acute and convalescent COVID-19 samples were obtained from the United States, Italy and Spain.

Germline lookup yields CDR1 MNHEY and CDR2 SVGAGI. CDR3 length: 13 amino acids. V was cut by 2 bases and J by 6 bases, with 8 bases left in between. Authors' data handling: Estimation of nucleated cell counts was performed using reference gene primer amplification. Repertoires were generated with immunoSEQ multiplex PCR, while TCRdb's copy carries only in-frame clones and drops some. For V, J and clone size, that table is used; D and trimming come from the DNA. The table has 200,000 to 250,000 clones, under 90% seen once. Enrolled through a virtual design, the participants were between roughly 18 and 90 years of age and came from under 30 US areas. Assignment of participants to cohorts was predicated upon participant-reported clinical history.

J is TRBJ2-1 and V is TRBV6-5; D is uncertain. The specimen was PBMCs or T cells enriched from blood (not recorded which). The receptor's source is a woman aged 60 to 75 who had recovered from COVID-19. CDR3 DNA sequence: TGTGCCAGCAGTTACAGCGCCGTCAATGAGCAGTTCTTC. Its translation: CASSYSAVNEQFF.